A selection of T cell receptor beta chains follows, all from one sample in a study of blood T cell repertoires in COVID-19. Libraries were prepared by immunoSEQ multiplex PCR; TCRdb keeps only in-frame clonotypes and omits some of them. The sample has about 110,000 clones; 88% are singletons. Sequences were obtained from peripheral blood. These receptors all stem from a human donor in a cohort sampled during active COVID-19. Each CDR3 is given with its conserved first and last residue. Fields, in order: CDR3 protein, CDR3 DNA, V gene, clone size, D gene, J gene. D genes are given only for firm matches. For some rows the clone size is stated as once, few or many, or as a class when expanded; others skip it.

CATSRDMNTEAFF | TGTGCCACCAGCAGAGATATGAACACTGAAGCTTTCTTT | TRBV15 | . | . | TRBJ1-1
CASSSGSTTHEQYF | TGTGCCAGCAGCTCCGGTTCGACAACCCACGAGCAGTACTTC | TRBV7-2 | . | . | TRBJ2-7
CASSERVESGEAFF | TGTGCCAGCAGTGAACGGGTAGAATCAGGGGAAGCTTTCTTT | TRBV2 | . | . | TRBJ1-1
CASGSKYGYTF | TGTGCCAGCGGCTCCAAGTATGGCTACACCTTC | TRBV27 | . | . | TRBJ1-2
CASSYSAGVNYGYTF | TGTGCCAGCAGTTACTCGGCAGGCGTCAACTATGGCTACACCTTC | TRBV6-6 | . | . | TRBJ1-2
CASSQVNSLDYGYTF | TGTGCCAGCAGCCAAGTGAACAGCTTAGACTATGGCTACACCTTC | TRBV3-1/TRBV3-2 | . | . | TRBJ1-2
CASSQIGQGRGYTF | TGTGCCAGCAGCCAAATAGGACAGGGGAGAGGCTACACCTTC | TRBV13 | . | TRBD1 | TRBJ1-2
CASSMTGQVIGPLHF | TGTGCCAGCAGTATGACGGGACAGGTCATAGGGCCCCTCCACTTT | TRBV6-5 | . | TRBD1 | TRBJ1-6
CASSERGTSGDGDEQFF | TGTGCCAGCAGCGAGAGGGGCACTAGCGGGGACGGCGATGAGCAGTTCTTC | TRBV9 | . | TRBD2 | TRBJ2-1
CASVKQGSRTEAFF | TGTGCCAGCGTCAAGCAGGGCAGCCGCACTGAAGCTTTCTTT | TRBV5-4 | . | . | TRBJ1-1
CASSSRADSPLHF | TGTGCCAGCAGTAGCAGGGCGGATTCACCCCTCCACTTT | TRBV14 | . | . | TRBJ1-6
CASSTDRDGLGEKLFF | TGTGCCAGCAGCACGGACAGGGATGGGTTAGGTGAAAAACTGTTTTTT | TRBV7-9 | . | TRBD1 | TRBJ1-4
CASKGQGAYGYTF | TGTGCCAGTAAGGGACAGGGGGCCTATGGCTACACCTTC | TRBV19 | . | TRBD1 | TRBJ1-2
CASSWQTGPHEQYF | TGTGCCAGTAGTTGGCAAACAGGGCCCCACGAGCAGTACTTC | TRBV19 | . | . | TRBJ2-7
CASSYRGQGDYGYTF | TGTGCCAGCAGTTACCGGGGACAGGGGGACTATGGCTACACCTTC | TRBV6-5 | . | TRBD1 | TRBJ1-2
CASSPREGNQPQHF | TGTGCCAGTAGTCCCCGGGAGGGCAATCAGCCCCAGCATTTT | TRBV19 | few | . | TRBJ1-5
CASSLGTGEYGELFF | TGTGCCAGCAGCTTGGGGACAGGGGAATACGGGGAGCTGTTTTTT | TRBV7-8 | . | TRBD1 | TRBJ2-2
CATSRDLAGSDNEQFF | TGTGCCACCAGCAGAGATCTAGCGGGGTCTGACAATGAGCAGTTCTTC | TRBV15 | . | TRBD2 | TRBJ2-1
CASSYSGLRDSYGYTF | TGTGCCAGCAGTTACTCGGGCCTACGGGACAGCTATGGCTACACCTTC | TRBV6-5 | once | TRBD1 | TRBJ1-2
CASSPYRGRVTDTQYF | TGTGCCAGCTCACCATACCGCGGGCGGGTCACAGATACGCAGTATTTT | TRBV18 | . | . | TRBJ2-3
CASSQVGRGGSPLHF | TGTGCCAGCAGCCAAGTTGGGAGAGGAGGTTCACCCCTCCACTTT | TRBV3-1/TRBV3-2 | . | . | TRBJ1-6
CASTLLAGGQTEQFF | TGTGCCAGTACCCTCCTAGCGGGAGGGCAAACTGAGCAGTTCTTC | TRBV19 | . | TRBD2 | TRBJ2-1
CASSHDRGWVSNQPQHF | TGTGCCAGCAGTCATGACAGGGGATGGGTTAGCAATCAGCCCCAGCATTTT | TRBV6-4 | . | TRBD1 | TRBJ1-5
CAWSYLNRGLGAGANVLTF | TGTGCCTGGAGTTACTTAAACAGGGGGCTAGGGGCTGGGGCCAACGTCCTGACTTTC | TRBV30 | . | TRBD1 | TRBJ2-6
CAGRGPLNTEAFF | TGTGCGGGCAGGGGGCCCCTGAACACTGAAGCTTTCTTT | TRBV7-9 | . | TRBD1 | TRBJ1-1
CASSIGQGNTGELFF | TGTGCCAGTAGTATTGGGCAGGGGAACACCGGGGAGCTGTTTTTT | TRBV19 | . | . | TRBJ2-2
CATSVGGNQPQHF | TGTGCCACCAGTGTGGGGGGAAATCAGCCCCAGCATTTT | TRBV24-1 | . | . | TRBJ1-5
CSEIRASGSYNEQFF | TGCAGCGAGATTAGGGCTAGCGGGTCCTACAATGAGCAGTTCTTC | TRBV29-1 | once | TRBD2 | TRBJ2-1
CASSGTVNTEAFF | TGTGCCAGCAGTGGGACAGTTAACACTGAAGCTTTCTTT | TRBV2 | . | . | TRBJ1-1
CASSERPDGATHTGELFF | TGTGCCAGCAGCGAACGCCCGGATGGGGCCACTCACACCGGGGAGCTGTTTTTT | TRBV7-9 | few | . | TRBJ2-2
CASSDRFGYGTDTEAFF | TGTGCCAGCAGTGATCGGTTCGGCTACGGGACAGACACTGAAGCTTTCTTT | TRBV2 | . | TRBD1 | TRBJ1-1
CASSPEGGTYNSPLHF | TGTGCCAGCAGCCCTGAGGGTGGTACCTATAATTCACCCCTCCACTTT | TRBV6-6 | . | . | TRBJ1-6
CASSTQTGAFF | TGTGCCAGCAGCACACAGACGGGGGCTTTCTTT | TRBV6-5 | . | . | TRBJ1-1